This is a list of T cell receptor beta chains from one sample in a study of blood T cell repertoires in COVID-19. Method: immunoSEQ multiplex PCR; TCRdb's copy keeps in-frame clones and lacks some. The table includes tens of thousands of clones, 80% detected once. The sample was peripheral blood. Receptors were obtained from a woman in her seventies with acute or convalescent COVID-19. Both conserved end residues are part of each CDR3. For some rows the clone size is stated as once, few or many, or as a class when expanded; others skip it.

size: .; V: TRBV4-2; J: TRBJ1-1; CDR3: CASSQEGTGGEVGTEAFF
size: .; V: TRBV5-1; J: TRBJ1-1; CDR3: CASSPQRDWNTEAFF
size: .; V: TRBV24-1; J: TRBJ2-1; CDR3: CATSDLWRGEQFF
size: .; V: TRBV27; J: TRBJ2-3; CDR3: CASSRQSDTQYF
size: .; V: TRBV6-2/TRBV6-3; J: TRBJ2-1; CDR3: CASSSLAGGPNEQFF
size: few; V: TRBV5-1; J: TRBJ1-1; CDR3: CASSRDSNTEAFF
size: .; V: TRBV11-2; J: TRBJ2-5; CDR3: CASSLVPSGADQETQYF
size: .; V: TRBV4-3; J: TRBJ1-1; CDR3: CASSPQGDWGSGTEAFF
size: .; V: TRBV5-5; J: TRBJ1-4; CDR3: CASSLDLSATNEKLFF
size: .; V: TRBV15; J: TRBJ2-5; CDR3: CATLTSGGAQETQYF
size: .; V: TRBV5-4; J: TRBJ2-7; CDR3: CASSLGGGGVSYEQYF
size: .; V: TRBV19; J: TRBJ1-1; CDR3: CASSTRDPTPNTEAFF
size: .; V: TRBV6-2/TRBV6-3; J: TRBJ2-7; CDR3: CASSLRREVSEQYF
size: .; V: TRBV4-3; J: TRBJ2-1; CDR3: CASRGLAGGPFDEQFF
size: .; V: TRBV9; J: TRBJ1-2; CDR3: CASSVSGYGYTF
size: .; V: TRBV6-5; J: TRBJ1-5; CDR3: CASSYSRGDNQPQHF
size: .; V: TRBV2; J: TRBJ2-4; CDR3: CASSEGRGGSDIQYF
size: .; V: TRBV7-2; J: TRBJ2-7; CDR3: CASSHTSGGGGYEQYF
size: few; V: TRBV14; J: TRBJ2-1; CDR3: CASATGLPNEQFF
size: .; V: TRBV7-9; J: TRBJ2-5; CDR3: CASSSTRTGADETQYF
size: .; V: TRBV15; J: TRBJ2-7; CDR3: CATSRDRVTTYEQYF
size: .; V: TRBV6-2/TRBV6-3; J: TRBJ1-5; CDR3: CASSYSVGTGGITLSNQPQHF
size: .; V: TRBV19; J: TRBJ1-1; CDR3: CASSIRARGQGNTEAFF
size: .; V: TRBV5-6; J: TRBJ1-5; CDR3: CASSRDAREDQPQHF
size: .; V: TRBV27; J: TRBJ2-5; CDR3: CASSSITSDRETQYF
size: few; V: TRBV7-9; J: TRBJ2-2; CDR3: CASSLAPGGKRELFF
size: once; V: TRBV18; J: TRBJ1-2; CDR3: CASSSDRDYGYTF
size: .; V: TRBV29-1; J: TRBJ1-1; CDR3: CSVDRPTGAEAFF
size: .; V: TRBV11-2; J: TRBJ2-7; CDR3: CASSLDVRGRGEQYF
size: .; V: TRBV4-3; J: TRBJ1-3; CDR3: CASSQEGPGSGNTIYF
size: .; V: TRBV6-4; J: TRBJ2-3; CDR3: CASSEWPSTDTQYF
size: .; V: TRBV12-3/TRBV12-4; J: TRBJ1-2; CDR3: CASSGTGGRGYTF
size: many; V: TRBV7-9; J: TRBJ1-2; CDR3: CASSLVRDYEPYGYTF
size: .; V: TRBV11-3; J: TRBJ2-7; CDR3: CASSLGTIGEQYF
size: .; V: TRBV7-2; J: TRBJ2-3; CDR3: CASKEWGGGTDTQYF
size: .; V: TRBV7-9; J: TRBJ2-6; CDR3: CASSFSRGGANVLTF
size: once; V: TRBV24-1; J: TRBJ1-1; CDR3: CATSDSPGTEAFF
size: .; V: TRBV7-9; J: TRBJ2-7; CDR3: CASSLGDAYEQYF
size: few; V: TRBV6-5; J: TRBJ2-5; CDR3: CASCNRVQETQYF
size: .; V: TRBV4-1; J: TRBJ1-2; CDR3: CASSQDRDRGVGYGYTF
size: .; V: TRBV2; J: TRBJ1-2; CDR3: CASSVTAYGYTF